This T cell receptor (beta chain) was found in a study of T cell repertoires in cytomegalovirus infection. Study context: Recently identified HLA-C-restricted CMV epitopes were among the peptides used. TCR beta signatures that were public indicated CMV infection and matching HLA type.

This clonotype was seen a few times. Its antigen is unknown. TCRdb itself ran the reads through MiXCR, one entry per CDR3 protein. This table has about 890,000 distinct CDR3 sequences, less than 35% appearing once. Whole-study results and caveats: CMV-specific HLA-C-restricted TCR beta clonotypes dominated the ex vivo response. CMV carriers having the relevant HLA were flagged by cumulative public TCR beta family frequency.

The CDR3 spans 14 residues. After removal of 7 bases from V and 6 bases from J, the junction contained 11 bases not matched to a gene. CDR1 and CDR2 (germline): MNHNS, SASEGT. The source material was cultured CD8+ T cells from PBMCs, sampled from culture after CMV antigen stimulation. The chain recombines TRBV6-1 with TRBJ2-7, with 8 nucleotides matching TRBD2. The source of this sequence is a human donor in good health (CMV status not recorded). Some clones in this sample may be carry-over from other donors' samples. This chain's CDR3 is CASTQDPAGGEQYF. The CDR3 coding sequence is TGTGCCAGCACCCAAGACCCGGCGGGGGGCGAGCAGTACTTC.